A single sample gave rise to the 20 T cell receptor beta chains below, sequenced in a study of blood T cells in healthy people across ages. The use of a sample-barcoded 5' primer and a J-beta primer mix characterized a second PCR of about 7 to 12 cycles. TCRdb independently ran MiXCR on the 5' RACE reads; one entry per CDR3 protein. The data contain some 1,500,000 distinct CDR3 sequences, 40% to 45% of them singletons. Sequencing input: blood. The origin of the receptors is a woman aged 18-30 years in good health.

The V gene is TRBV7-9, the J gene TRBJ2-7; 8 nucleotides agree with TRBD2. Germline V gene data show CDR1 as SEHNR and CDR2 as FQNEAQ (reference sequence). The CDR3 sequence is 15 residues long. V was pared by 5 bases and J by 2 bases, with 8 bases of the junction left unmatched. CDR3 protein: CASSPLTSGPYEQYF. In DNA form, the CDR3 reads TGTGCCAGCAGCCCGCTAACTAGCGGTCCCTACGAGCAGTACTTC.

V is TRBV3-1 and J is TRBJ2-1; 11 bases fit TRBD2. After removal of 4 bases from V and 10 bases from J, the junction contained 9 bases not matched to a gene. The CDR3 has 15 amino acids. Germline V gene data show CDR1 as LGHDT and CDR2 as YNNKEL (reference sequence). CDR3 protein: CASSPTSGAEAEQFF. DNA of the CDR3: TGTGCCAGCAGCCCGACTAGCGGGGCCGAGGCGGAGCAGTTCTTC.

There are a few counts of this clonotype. The CDR3 DNA sequence: TGTGCCAGCAGTTGGTCAGGTGGTCAGCCCCAGCATTTT. Encoded protein: CASSWSGGQPQHF. The chain couples TRBV6-1 to TRBJ1-5; no clear D. Trimming removed 5 bases from V and 6 bases from J, with 11 bases in between. Germline CDR1 reads MNHNS; CDR2 reads SASEGT. The CDR3 covers 13 residues.

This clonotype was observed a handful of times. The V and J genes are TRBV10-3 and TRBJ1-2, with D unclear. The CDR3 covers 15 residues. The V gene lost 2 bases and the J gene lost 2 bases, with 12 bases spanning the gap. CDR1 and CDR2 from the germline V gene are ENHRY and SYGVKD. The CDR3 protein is CAISEPGGWNYGYTF. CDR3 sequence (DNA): TGTGCCATCAGTGAGCCGGGCGGCTGGAACTATGGCTACACCTTC.

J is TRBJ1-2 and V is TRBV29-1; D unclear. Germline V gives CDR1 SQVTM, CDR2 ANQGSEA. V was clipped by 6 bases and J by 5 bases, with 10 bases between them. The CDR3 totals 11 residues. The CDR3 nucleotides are TGCAGCGTCCTGGACCCGTATGGCTACACCTTC. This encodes CSVLDPYGYTF.

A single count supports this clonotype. CDR3 DNA sequence: TGTGCCAGCAGTGAGGTGGTAACTAGCACAGATACGCAGTATTTT. This sequence encodes CASSEVVTSTDTQYF. The chain carries TRBV12-3 or TRBV12-4 and TRBJ2-3; unclear D gene. V was pared by 5 bases and J by 0 bases, with 12 bases between. This CDR3 is 15 amino acids long.

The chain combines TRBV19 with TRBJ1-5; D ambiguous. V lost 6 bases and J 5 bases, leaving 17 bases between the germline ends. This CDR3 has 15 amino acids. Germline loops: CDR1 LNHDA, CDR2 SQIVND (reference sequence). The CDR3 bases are TGTGCCAGTAGCAGCGAAGGGTACAAGGATCAGCCCCAGCATTTT. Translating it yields CASSSEGYKDQPQHF. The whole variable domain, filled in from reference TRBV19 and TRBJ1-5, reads DGGITQSPKYLFRKEGQNVTLSCEQNLNHDAMYWYRQDPGQGLRLIYYSQIVNDFQKGDIAEGYSVSREKKESFPLTVTSAQKNPTAFYLCASSSEGYKDQPQHFGDGTRLSIL.

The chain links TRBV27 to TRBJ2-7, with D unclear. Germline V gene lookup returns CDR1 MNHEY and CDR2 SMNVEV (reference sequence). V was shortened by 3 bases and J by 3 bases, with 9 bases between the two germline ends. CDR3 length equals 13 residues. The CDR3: CASSFRPVYEQYF. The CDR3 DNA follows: TGTGCCAGCAGTTTCCGACCCGTCTACGAGCAGTACTTC.

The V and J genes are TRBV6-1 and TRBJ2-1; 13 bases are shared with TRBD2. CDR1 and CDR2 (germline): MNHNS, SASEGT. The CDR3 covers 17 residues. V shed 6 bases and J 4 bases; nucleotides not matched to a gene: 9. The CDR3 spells CASRGLAGNPIYNEQFF. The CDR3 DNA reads TGTGCCAGCAGGGGACTAGCGGGAAACCCCATTTACAATGAGCAGTTCTTC.

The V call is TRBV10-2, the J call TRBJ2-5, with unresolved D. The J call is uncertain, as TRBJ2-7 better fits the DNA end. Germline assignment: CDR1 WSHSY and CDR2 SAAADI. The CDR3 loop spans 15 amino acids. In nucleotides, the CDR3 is TGCGCCAGGAAGGAAGCCGCAGGCGAAACCTACGAGCAGTACTTC. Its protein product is CARKEAAGETYEQYF.

The CDR3 sequence is CASSGSREFAYNEQFF. The CDR3 DNA reads as TGTGCCAGCAGTGGTTCACGGGAGTTCGCCTACAATGAGCAGTTCTTC. The V gene is TRBV2, the J gene TRBJ2-1, with TRBD2 as a possible D gene (6 bases). Trimming cost V 4 bases and J 2 bases, with 15 bases left between them. Germline V CDR1 and CDR2: SNHLY, FYNNEI. CDR3 size: 16 residues.

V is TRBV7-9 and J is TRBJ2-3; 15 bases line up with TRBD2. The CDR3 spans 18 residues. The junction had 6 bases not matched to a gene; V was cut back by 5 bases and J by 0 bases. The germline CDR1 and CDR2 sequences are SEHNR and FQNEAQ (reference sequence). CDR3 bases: TGTGCCAGCAGCCCTGGGACTAGCGGGAGGACTAGCACAGATACGCAGTATTTT. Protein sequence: CASSPGTSGRTSTDTQYF. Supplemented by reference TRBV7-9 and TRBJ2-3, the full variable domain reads DTGVSQNPRHKITKRGQNVTFRCDPISEHNRLYWYRQTLGQGPEFLTYFQNEAQLEKSRLLSDRFSAERPKGSFSTLEIQRTEQGDSAMYLCASSPGTSGRTSTDTQYFGPGTRLTVL.

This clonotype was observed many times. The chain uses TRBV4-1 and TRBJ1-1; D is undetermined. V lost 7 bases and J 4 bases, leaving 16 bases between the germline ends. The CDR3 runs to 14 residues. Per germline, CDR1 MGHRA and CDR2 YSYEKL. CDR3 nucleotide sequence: TGCGCCAGCACTCCCAGATGGGAAGGCACTGAAGCTTTCTTT. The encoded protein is CASTPRWEGTEAFF.

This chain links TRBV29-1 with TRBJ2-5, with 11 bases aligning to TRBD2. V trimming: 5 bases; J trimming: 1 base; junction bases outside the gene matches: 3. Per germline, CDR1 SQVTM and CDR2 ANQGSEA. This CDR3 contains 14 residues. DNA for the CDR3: TGCAGCGTTCTAGCGGGGGGCAGCCAAGAGACCCAGTACTTC. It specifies CSVLAGGSQETQYF.

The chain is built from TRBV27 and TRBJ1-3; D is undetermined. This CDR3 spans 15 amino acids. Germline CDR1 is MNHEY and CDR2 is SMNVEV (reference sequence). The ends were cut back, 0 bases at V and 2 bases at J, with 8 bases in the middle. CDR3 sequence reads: CASSLSVVPGNTIYF. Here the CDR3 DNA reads TGTGCCAGCAGTTTATCAGTCGTCCCTGGAAACACCATATATTTT.

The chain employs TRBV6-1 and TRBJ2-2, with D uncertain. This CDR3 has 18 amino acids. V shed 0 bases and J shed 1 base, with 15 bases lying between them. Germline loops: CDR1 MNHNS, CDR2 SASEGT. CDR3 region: CASSEAIPRWMNTGELFF. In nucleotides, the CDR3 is TGTGCCAGCAGTGAAGCGATACCCCGCTGGATGAACACCGGGGAGCTGTTTTTT.

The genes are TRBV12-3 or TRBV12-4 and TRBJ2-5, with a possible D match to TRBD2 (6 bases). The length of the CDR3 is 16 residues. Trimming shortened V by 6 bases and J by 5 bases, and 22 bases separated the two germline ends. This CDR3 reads CASRQAGPGEQETQYF. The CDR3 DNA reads TGTGCCAGCAGGCAAGCCGGACCGGGGGAACAGGAGACCCAGTACTTC.

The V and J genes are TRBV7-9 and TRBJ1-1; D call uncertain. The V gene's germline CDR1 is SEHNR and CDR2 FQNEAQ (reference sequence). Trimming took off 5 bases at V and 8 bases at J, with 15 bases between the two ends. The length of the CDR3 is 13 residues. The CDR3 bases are TGTGCCAGCAGCCCAGCGATAGGCCTAGAAGCTTTCTTT. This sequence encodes CASSPAIGLEAFF.

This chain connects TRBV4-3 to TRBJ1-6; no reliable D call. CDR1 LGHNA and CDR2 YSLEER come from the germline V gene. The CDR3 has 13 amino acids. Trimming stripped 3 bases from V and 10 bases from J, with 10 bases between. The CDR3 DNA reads TGCGCCAGCAGCCAGTCATGGGAATCACCCCTCCACTTT. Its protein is CASSQSWESPLHF.

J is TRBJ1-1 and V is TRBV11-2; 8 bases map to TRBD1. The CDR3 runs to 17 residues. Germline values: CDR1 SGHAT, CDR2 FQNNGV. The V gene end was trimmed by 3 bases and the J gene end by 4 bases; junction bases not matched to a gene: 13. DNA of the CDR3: TGTGCCAGCAGCTTCGTTATAGGTACAGGGGGGGGCACTGAAGCTTTCTTT. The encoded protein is CASSFVIGTGGGTEAFF.